The 17 T cell receptor beta chains reported below all come from one sample, sequenced in a study of blood T cell repertoires in COVID-19. Sequenced by immunoSEQ multiplex PCR; TCRdb stores in-frame clones only, minus some. The sample has about 220,000 clones, roughly four fifths seen once. The sample was peripheral blood. Receptor source: a woman aged 70 to 79 with COVID-19, enrolled during active disease.

The chain combines TRBV5-5 with TRBJ1-2; 11 bases are a match to TRBD1. The CDR3 totals 16 residues. Germline V gives CDR1 SGHKS, CDR2 YYEKEE (reference sequence). J lost 4 bases, V lost 3 bases, and 8 bases had no gene match. CDR3 nucleotide sequence: TGTGCCAGCAGCTCCCTAGGGACAGGGGGTGGCTATGGCTACACCTTC. It translates to CASSSLGTGGGYGYTF.

This chain connects TRBV15 to TRBJ2-4; the match to TRBD2 covers 7 bases. The CDR3 has 16 amino acids. Germline-derived CDR1 and CDR2 are LNHNV and YYDKDF (reference sequence). Trimming at V came to 3 bases and at J to 6 bases, leaving 11 bases not matched to a gene. CDR3: CATSRIAGRELNIQYF. In DNA form, the CDR3 reads TGTGCCACCAGCAGGATAGCGGGTCGCGAACTAAACATTCAGTACTTC.

This chain links TRBV9 with TRBJ2-7; 14 bases agree with TRBD2. CDR3 size: 16 residues. Germline V gene lookup returns CDR1 SGDLS and CDR2 YYNGEE. V was pared by 0 bases and J by 4 bases, with 3 bases of the junction left unmatched. Written as DNA, the CDR3 is TGTGCCAGCAGCGTAGCGGGACTAGCGGGAGTATACGAGCAGTACTTC. This codes for CASSVAGLAGVYEQYF.

This clone has more than one count but fewer than ten. The V call is TRBV6-5, the J call TRBJ2-5; the D gene is possibly TRBD1 (6 bases). The CDR3 length is 14 residues. Germline-derived CDR1 and CDR2 are MNHEY and SVGAGI. V lost 6 bases to trimming and J lost 0 bases, with 11 bases between them. CDR3 in DNA: TGTGCCAGCAGCAAGACAGGCAACCAAGAGACCCAGTACTTC. This sequence encodes CASSKTGNQETQYF.

This clone was recorded only once. The chain combines TRBV24-1 with TRBJ2-3; D ambiguous. In germline, CDR1 is KGHDR, CDR2 SFDVKD. This CDR3 has 14 amino acids. V lost 6 bases and J lost 0, with 9 bases in between. DNA of the CDR3: TGTGCCACCAGTACGAGAGCTAGCACAGATACGCAGTATTTT. This encodes CATSTRASTDTQYF.

The chain joins TRBV5-1 to TRBJ1-2, with TRBD1 matching 9 bases. CDR1 is SGHRS, CDR2 YFSETQ, per germline. J was trimmed by 6 bases and V by 0 bases; bases with no gene match: 3. This CDR3 region has 14 residues. For the CDR3, the DNA is TGCGCCAGCAGCTTGGCGGGGACAGGGAATGGCTACACCTTC. This sequence encodes CASSLAGTGNGYTF.

The rearrangement joins TRBV20-1 to TRBJ2-3; TRBD2 agrees at 9 bases. Germline V gives CDR1 DFQATT, CDR2 SNEGSKA (reference sequence). The V gene end was trimmed by 3 bases and the J gene end by 6 bases; junction bases not matched to a gene: 16. The CDR3 is 17 residues long. The CDR3 sequence is CSASSGGGARGPDTQYF. The CDR3 DNA reads TGCAGTGCTAGTTCGGGCGGGGGGGCCCGAGGACCGGATACGCAGTATTTT.

This sequence joins TRBV28 and TRBJ2-7, with 10 nucleotides matching TRBD1. CDR3 length: 12 residues. V lost 5 bases to trimming and J lost 11 bases; unmatched junction nucleotides: 6. Germline loops: CDR1 MDHEN, CDR2 SYDVKM. CDR3 region: CASSRDRGSKYF. CDR3 nucleotides: TGTGCCAGCAGTCGGGACAGGGGATCAAAGTACTTC. Full variable domain (remainder filled in from reference TRBV28 and TRBJ2-7): DVKVTQSSRYLVKRTGEKVFLECVQDMDHENMFWYRQDPGLGLRLIYFSYDVKMKEKGDIPEGYSVSREKKERFSLILESASTNQTSMYLCASSRDRGSKYFGPGTRLTVT.

This sequence joins TRBV7-8 and TRBJ1-2; D remains ambiguous. The CDR3 has 13 amino acids. Trimming stripped 1 base from V and 4 bases from J, with 7 bases between. Per germline, CDR1 SGHVS and CDR2 FQNEAQ. DNA for the CDR3: TGTGCCAGCAGCTTAGGAGGTCGCTATGGCTACACCTTC. It yields the protein CASSLGGRYGYTF.

This clone occurred once. The CDR3 loop is CASRMTGGVTGELFF. The CDR3 nucleotides read TGTGCCAGTAGGATGACAGGGGGCGTCACCGGGGAGCTGTTTTTT. The chain uses TRBV19 and TRBJ2-2; 10 nucleotides match TRBD1. The V segment lost 6 bases and the J segment 4 bases; nucleotides outside the gene matches: 5. Germline V gene lookup returns CDR1 LNHDA and CDR2 SQIVND (reference sequence). The CDR3 runs 15 residues.

The chain combines TRBV29-1 with TRBJ1-2; no firm D call. CDR1 and CDR2 (germline): SQVTM, ANQGSEA. Trimming shortened V by 7 bases and J by 4 bases, and 13 bases separated the two germline ends. The CDR3 sequence is 12 residues long. In DNA, the CDR3 is TGCAGCGGGAAGCGTCCAACCTATGGCTACACCTTC. The encoded protein is CSGKRPTYGYTF.

V gene TRBV7-9 combines with J gene TRBJ1-2; no clear D. This CDR3 region has 14 residues. Deletions cut 5 bases from V and 5 bases from J, with 15 bases between. The germline V gene encodes CDR1 SEHNR and CDR2 FQNEAQ (reference sequence). CDR3 loop: CASSPLVATYGYTF. Written as DNA, the CDR3 is TGTGCCAGCAGCCCTCTGGTTGCCACTTATGGCTACACCTTC.

V is TRBV6-6 and J is TRBJ2-5; TRBD1 is a possible D gene (6 bases). Trimming shortened V by 7 bases and J by 5 bases, and 14 bases separated the two germline ends. The CDR3 has 13 amino acids. Germline CDR1 MNHNY, CDR2 SVGAGI (reference sequence). This CDR3 reads CASTQSRGETQYF. The CDR3 DNA reads as TGTGCCAGCACCCAGAGTAGGGGGGAGACCCAGTACTTC.

The chain has TRBV19 and TRBJ1-5; 7 bases map to TRBD1. The CDR3 is made up of 16 amino acids. J was trimmed by 7 bases and V by 5 bases; bases with no gene match: 14. Looked up from germline, CDR1 is LNHDA and CDR2 is SQIVND (reference sequence). This chain's CDR3 is CASSQVGRGQGQPQHF. In DNA, the CDR3 is TGTGCCAGTAGTCAGGTCGGGAGGGGGCAAGGACAGCCCCAGCATTTT.

The rearrangement links TRBV28 to TRBJ1-1; a possible D gene is TRBD1 (5 bases). The V end lost 2 bases, the J end lost 11 bases, and 18 bases lay between the germline ends. The germline CDR1 and CDR2 sequences are MDHEN and SYDVKM. The CDR3 covers 14 residues. This chain's CDR3 is CASSLEGRLNRAFF. In DNA, the CDR3 is TGTGCCAGCAGTTTAGAAGGGCGGCTCAACAGGGCTTTCTTT.

V gene TRBV19 combines with J gene TRBJ1-2; weak D call: TRBD1 (6 bases). The CDR3 length is 15 residues. Per germline, CDR1 LNHDA and CDR2 SQIVND (reference sequence). Trimming removed 5 bases at V and 4 bases at J, with 17 bases between. DNA for the CDR3: TGTGCCAGTAGTGCGGCAGGGGCGATCGGCTATGGCTACACCTTC. This sequence encodes CASSAAGAIGYGYTF.

V usage is TRBV28 and J usage is TRBJ2-7; 12 nucleotides match TRBD2. The junction had 8 bases not matched to a gene; V was cut back by 4 bases and J by 7 bases. The CDR3 totals 15 residues. The germline V gene encodes CDR1 MDHEN and CDR2 SYDVKM. CDR3 DNA: TGTGCCAGCAGTTCGCCGGGACTAGCGGGTCGTGAGCAGTACTTC. It is translated as CASSSPGLAGREQYF.